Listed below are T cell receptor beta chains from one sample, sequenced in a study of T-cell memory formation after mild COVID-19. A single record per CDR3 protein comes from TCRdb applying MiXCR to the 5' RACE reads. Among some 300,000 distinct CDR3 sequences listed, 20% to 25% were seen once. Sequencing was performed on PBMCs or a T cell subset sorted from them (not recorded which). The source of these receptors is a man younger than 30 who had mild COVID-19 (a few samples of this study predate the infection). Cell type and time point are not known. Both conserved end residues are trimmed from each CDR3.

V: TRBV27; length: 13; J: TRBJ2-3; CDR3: ASSLFVSFSDTQY
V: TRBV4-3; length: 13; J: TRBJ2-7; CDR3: ASSQSPGQGSEQY
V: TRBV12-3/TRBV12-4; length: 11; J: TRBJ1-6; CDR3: ASSWEVNSPLH
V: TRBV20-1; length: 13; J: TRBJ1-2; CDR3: SGGDRLGVNYGYT
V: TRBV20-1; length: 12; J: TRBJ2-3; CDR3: SATSGGIPDTQY
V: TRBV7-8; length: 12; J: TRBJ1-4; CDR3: ASSLAGFNEKLF
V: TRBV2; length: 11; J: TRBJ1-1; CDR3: ASSESWGLEAF
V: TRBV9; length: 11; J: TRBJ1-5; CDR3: ASSRRSNQPQH
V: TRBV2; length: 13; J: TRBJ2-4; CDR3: ASGRDNLAKNIQY
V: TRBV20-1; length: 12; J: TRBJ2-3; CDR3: SAPALPITDTQY
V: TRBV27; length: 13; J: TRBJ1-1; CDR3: ASSLSPQGATEAF
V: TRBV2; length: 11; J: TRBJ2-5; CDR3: ASRVGTPETQY
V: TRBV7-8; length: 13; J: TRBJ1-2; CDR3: ASSDRQGGTYGYT
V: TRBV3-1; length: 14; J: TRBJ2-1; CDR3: ASSQVLSGGADEQF
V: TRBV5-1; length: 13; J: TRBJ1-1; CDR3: SSSPRSGVDTEAF
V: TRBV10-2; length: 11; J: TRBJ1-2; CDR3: ASSRDQNYGYT
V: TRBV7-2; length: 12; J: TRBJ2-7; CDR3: ASSLDRVTYEQY
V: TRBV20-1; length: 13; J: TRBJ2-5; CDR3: SASPGLVARETQY
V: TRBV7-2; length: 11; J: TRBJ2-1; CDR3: ASSLVRNNEQF
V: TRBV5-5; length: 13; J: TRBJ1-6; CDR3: ASSGRPSYNSPLH
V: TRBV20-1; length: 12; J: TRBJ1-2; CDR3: SAREPLANYGYT